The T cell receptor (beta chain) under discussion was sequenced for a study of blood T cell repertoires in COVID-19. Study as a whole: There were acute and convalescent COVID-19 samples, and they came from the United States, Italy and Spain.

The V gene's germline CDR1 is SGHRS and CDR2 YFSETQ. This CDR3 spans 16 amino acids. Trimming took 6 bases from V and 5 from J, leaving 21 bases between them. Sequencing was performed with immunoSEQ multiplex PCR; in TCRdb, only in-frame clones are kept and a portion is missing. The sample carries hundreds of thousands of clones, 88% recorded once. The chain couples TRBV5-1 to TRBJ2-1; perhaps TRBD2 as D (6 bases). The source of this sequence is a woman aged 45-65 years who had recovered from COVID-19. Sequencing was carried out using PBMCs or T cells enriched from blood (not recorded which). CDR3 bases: TGCGCCAGCAAAGGGTTTCAGAGGGAGGAGAACAATGAGCAGTTCTTC. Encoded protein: CASKGFQREENNEQFF.